What follows are 27 T cell receptor beta chains derived from one specimen sequenced in a study of T cell responses to AZD1222 COVID-19 vaccine. Sequencing was performed with immunoSEQ multiplex PCR; in TCRdb, only in-frame clones are kept and a portion is missing. This sample has 98,000 or so clones, with about 86% found just once. Sequencing used peripheral blood, obtained on day 0 of AZD1222 vaccination. These receptors were obtained from an adult in good health.

This clone came up a few times. The V and J genes are TRBV28 and TRBJ2-7; D uncertain. The CDR3 has 11 amino acids. Germline CDR1 MDHEN, CDR2 SYDVKM. Trimming removed 8 bases from V and 6 bases from J, with 11 bases in between. CDR3 protein: CASVRDIEQYF. The CDR3, as DNA: TGTGCCAGCGTAAGAGATATCGAGCAGTACTTC. The whole variable domain, filled in from reference TRBV28 and TRBJ2-7, reads DVKVTQSSRYLVKRTGEKVFLECVQDMDHENMFWYRQDPGLGLRLIYFSYDVKMKEKGDIPEGYSVSREKKERFSLILESASTNQTSMYLCASVRDIEQYFGPGTRLTVT.

This rearrangement joins TRBV6-6 to TRBJ1-1; 9 bases are shared with TRBD1. Germline CDR1 and CDR2: MNHNY and SVGAGI (reference sequence). V lost 0 bases to trimming and J lost 5 bases; unmatched junction nucleotides: 7. The length of the CDR3 is 16 residues. The CDR3 loop is CASSYSVQGARTEAFF. CDR3 coding DNA: TGTGCCAGCAGTTACTCAGTACAGGGGGCGCGAACTGAAGCTTTCTTT.

The chain uses TRBV9 and TRBJ2-4; possibly TRBD1 for D (6 bases). CDR1 SGDLS and CDR2 YYNGEE come from the germline V gene. This CDR3 region has 14 residues. V lost 0 bases, J lost 5 bases, and 9 bases lay in between. CDR3 sequence (DNA): TGTGCCAGCAGCGTAGAGGGGGTGGAAAACATTCAGTACTTC. It translates to CASSVEGVENIQYF.

This rearrangement joins TRBV9 to TRBJ1-1, with 8 bases identical to TRBD1. CDR3 length equals 13 residues. CDR1 is SGDLS, CDR2 YYNGEE, per germline. J lost 5 bases, V lost 3 bases, and 3 bases had no gene match. The CDR3 spells CASSGYRGTEAFF. The CDR3 DNA sequence: TGTGCCAGCAGCGGCTACAGGGGGACTGAAGCTTTCTTT. The full variable domain, its missing parts supplied by reference TRBV9 and TRBJ1-1, is DSGVTQTPKHLITATGQRVTLRCSPRSGDLSVYWYQQSLDQGLQFLIQYYNGEERAKGNILERFSAQQFPDLHSELNLSSLELGDSALYFCASSGYRGTEAFFGQGTRLTVV.

V usage is TRBV7-9 and J usage is TRBJ2-1, with TRBD1 matching over 8 bases. The CDR3 is 15 amino acids. V shed 5 bases and J 3 bases; nucleotides not matched to a gene: 6. CDR1 and CDR2 (germline): SEHNR, FQNEAQ (reference sequence). CDR3 coding DNA: TGTGCCAGCAGCCCCCCGGGACAGGTCTACAATGAGCAGTTCTTC. Amino acids: CASSPPGQVYNEQFF.

The genes are TRBV20-1 and TRBJ2-1; D uncertain. The germline CDR1 and CDR2 sequences are DFQATT and SNEGSKA (reference sequence). CDR3 size: 10 residues. V was clipped by 3 bases and J by 8 bases, with 5 bases between them. The CDR3 protein is CSARLDEQFF. The CDR3 nucleotides are TGCAGTGCTAGGTTGGATGAGCAGTTCTTC.

This sequence joins TRBV27 and TRBJ2-5, with 7 bases fitting TRBD1. With 5 bases clipped from V and 1 base from J, the junction kept 10 bases outside the gene matches. CDR3 length: 16 residues. Germline assignment: CDR1 MNHEY and CDR2 SMNVEV (reference sequence). CDR3 nucleotides: TGTGCCAGCAGTCCCACCCCCGGGACAGCCCAAGAGACCCAGTACTTC. It specifies CASSPTPGTAQETQYF.

The rearrangement uses TRBV3-1 (or the pseudogene TRBV3-2) and TRBJ1-6; D unclear. Trimming took off 0 bases at V and 11 bases at J, with 8 bases between the two ends. The CDR3 is 13 residues long. Germline V gives CDR1 LGHDT, CDR2 YNNKEL (reference sequence). In DNA form, the CDR3 reads TGTGCCAGCAGCCAAGACCGGCTTCCACCCCTCCACTTT. Translating it yields CASSQDRLPPLHF.

The chain combines TRBV4-1 with TRBJ1-1; 7 bases match TRBD1. The trim removed 0 bases at V and 0 bases at J, leaving 7 bases unmatched. Germline CDR1 is MGHRA and CDR2 is YSYEKL. This CDR3 is 17 amino acids long. Written as DNA, the CDR3 is TGCGCCAGCAGCCAAGATCTAGGACAGGTTATGAACACTGAAGCTTTCTTT. It encodes CASSQDLGQVMNTEAFF.

A single count supports this clone. The chain joins TRBV3-1 (or the pseudogene TRBV3-2) to TRBJ2-5; the D is unclear. This CDR3 spans 12 amino acids. Germline CDR1 reads LGHDT; CDR2 reads YNNKEL (reference sequence). Trimming took 4 bases from V and 2 from J, leaving 5 bases between them. The CDR3 reads CASSLWQETQYF. In DNA form, the CDR3 reads TGTGCCAGCAGCCTTTGGCAAGAGACCCAGTACTTC.

This rearrangement joins TRBV9 to TRBJ2-2; no definite D call. Trimming took off 0 bases at V and 3 bases at J, with 3 bases between the two ends. Germline CDR1 reads SGDLS; CDR2 reads YYNGEE. The CDR3 is 13 amino acids. The CDR3 region has the DNA TGTGCCAGCAGCGTAGTGTACACCGGGGAGCTGTTTTTT. Amino acids: CASSVVYTGELFF.

V is TRBV12-3 or TRBV12-4 and J is TRBJ1-1; no reliable D call. Deletions cut 5 bases from V and 5 bases from J, with 12 bases between. The length of the CDR3 is 13 residues. The CDR3 is CASSPRGGTEAFF. The DNA of the CDR3 is TGTGCCAGCAGTCCACGAGGAGGGACTGAAGCTTTCTTT.

The chain joins TRBV28 to TRBJ2-6; D not resolved. Germline CDR1 is MDHEN and CDR2 is SYDVKM. The germline V and J ends were trimmed by 4 bases and 3 bases, with 10 bases remaining between them. The CDR3 contains 15 residues. As DNA, the CDR3 is TGTGCCAGCAGTTCAAACTGGGTTGGGGCCAACGTCCTGACTTTC. It translates to CASSSNWVGANVLTF.

This clone is a singleton in its sample. V is TRBV11-2 and J is TRBJ2-3, with TRBD2 matching over 7 bases. V shed 5 bases and J 2 bases; nucleotides not matched to a gene: 13. The CDR3 has 17 residues. CDR1 is SGHAT, CDR2 FQNNGV, per germline. The CDR3 DNA follows: TGTGCCAGCAGCGTCCCCAGCGGGACTCATATCACAGATACGCAGTATTTT. Translating gives CASSVPSGTHITDTQYF.

This clone was observed a handful of times. The rearrangement joins TRBV7-9 to TRBJ1-2, with TRBD1 as a possible D gene (5 bases). V lost 5 bases to trimming and J lost 0 bases, with 16 bases between them. The CDR3 is 16 amino acids. CDR1 is SEHNR and CDR2 is FQNEAQ in the germline V gene (reference sequence). The CDR3 here is CASSPRWGPSNYGYTF. In DNA form, the CDR3 reads TGTGCCAGCAGCCCCAGGTGGGGACCTTCTAACTATGGCTACACCTTC. Filled out from reference TRBV7-9 and TRBJ1-2, the complete variable domain reads DTGVSQNPRHKITKRGQNVTFRCDPISEHNRLYWYRQTLGQGPEFLTYFQNEAQLEKSRLLSDRFSAERPKGSFSTLEIQRTEQGDSAMYLCASSPRWGPSNYGYTFGSGTRLTVV.

J is TRBJ1-6 and V is TRBV28; 7 positions agree with TRBD1. V trimming: 8 bases; J trimming: 8 bases; junction bases outside the gene matches: 9. The CDR3 runs to 14 residues. Germline lookup yields CDR1 MDHEN and CDR2 SYDVKM. Here the CDR3 DNA reads TGTGCCAGCGGGACTCCCAGGGGGTATTCACCCCTCCACTTT. It yields the protein CASGTPRGYSPLHF.

This clone has just one count. V usage is TRBV19 and J usage is TRBJ1-5, with D unresolved. The CDR3 runs 14 residues. Germline CDR1 reads LNHDA; CDR2 reads SQIVND (reference sequence). V shed 3 bases and J shed 6 bases, with 12 bases lying between them. The CDR3 DNA is TGTGCCAGTAGTATCTTTGGGAAGAGTCAGCCCCAGCATTTT. This gives the protein CASSIFGKSQPQHF.

The rearrangement uses TRBV4-2 and TRBJ2-7, with a tentative D call TRBD2 (7 bases). There are 16 residues in the CDR3. Germline lookup yields CDR1 LGHNA and CDR2 YNFKEQ. Trimming pared 1 base from V and 3 bases from J, leaving 16 bases between. The CDR3 here is CASSQGGGGPLYEQYF. In DNA, the CDR3 is TGTGCCAGCAGCCAAGGGGGAGGGGGGCCTCTCTACGAGCAGTACTTC.

This clone showed up just a few times. V is TRBV5-1 and J is TRBJ2-7; 10 bases agree with TRBD1. The CDR3 runs to 16 residues. V was clipped by 3 bases and J by 0 bases; unmatched bases: 6. The germline V gene encodes CDR1 SGHRS and CDR2 YFSETQ. CDR3 region: CASSSGQGRASYEQYF. CDR3 bases: TGCGCCAGCAGCTCGGGACAGGGGAGGGCCTCCTACGAGCAGTACTTC.

This clone has just one count. This chain links TRBV5-1 with TRBJ1-2; D not resolved. The length of the CDR3 is 13 residues. Trimming stripped 4 bases from V and 3 bases from J, with 10 bases between. Germline CDR1 reads SGHRS; CDR2 reads YFSETQ. This chain's CDR3 is CASSPDADYGYTF. The CDR3 region has the DNA TGCGCCAGCAGCCCGGATGCGGACTATGGCTACACCTTC.

This clone was counted a few times. This chain links TRBV5-6 with TRBJ1-6; TRBD1 might be the D (6 bases). Germline CDR1 is SGHDT and CDR2 is YYEEEE. The CDR3 has 14 residues. V was clipped by 1 base and J by 13 bases, with 15 bases between them. This CDR3 reads CASSLSATGIPLHF. In DNA, the CDR3 is TGTGCCAGCAGCTTGTCCGCCACAGGGATCCCCCTCCACTTT.

In nucleotides, the CDR3 is TGTGCCAGCAGCTCGGGACAACCTGGAAAAGAGACCCAGTACTTC. As protein: CASSSGQPGKETQYF. The chain uses TRBV7-2 and TRBJ2-5, with D possibly TRBD1 on 6 matching bases. CDR1 and CDR2 (germline): SGHTA, FQGNSA. The V end was cut by 4 bases, the J end by 3 bases, with 15 bases between. This CDR3 is built from 15 residues.

This clone was detected once. The chain links TRBV3-1 (or the pseudogene TRBV3-2) to TRBJ2-7; 7 bases agree with TRBD1. V shed 4 bases and J 4 bases; nucleotides not matched to a gene: 7. The CDR3 runs to 14 residues. Germline V gives CDR1 LGHDT, CDR2 YNNKEL (reference sequence). Here the CDR3 DNA reads TGTGCCAGCAGCCTGGGACAGCCTCTATACGAGCAGTACTTC. Its translation is CASSLGQPLYEQYF.

This sequence joins TRBV2 and TRBJ1-2, with 10 bases matching TRBD1. The CDR3 has 13 amino acids. Germline assignment: CDR1 SNHLY and CDR2 FYNNEI. J gave up 5 bases and V 6 bases, and 3 bases lay outside the gene matches. Written as DNA, the CDR3 is TGTGCCAGCAGCGACAGGGGGCTTTATGGCTACACCTTC. Its protein is CASSDRGLYGYTF.

The rearrangement uses TRBV5-4 and TRBJ2-1, with 7 bases aligning to TRBD1. The CDR3 is 16 amino acids. Germline lookup yields CDR1 SGHNT and CDR2 YYREEE (reference sequence). The ends lost 2 bases at V and 2 bases at J; junction bases unmatched: 7. DNA for the CDR3: TGTGCCAGCAGCTTAGGGACAGCGGAGGCCTACAATGAGCAGTTCTTC. Translation gives CASSLGTAEAYNEQFF.

The rearrangement uses TRBV6-4 and TRBJ2-1; TRBD2 matches 8 bases. V shed 1 base, J shed 0 bases, and the junction held 2 bases outside the gene matches. Germline V gene lookup returns CDR1 MRHNA and CDR2 SNTAGT. This CDR3 spans 16 amino acids. Written as DNA, the CDR3 is TGTGCCAGCAGTGACTTACTAGCGGCCTCCTACAATGAGCAGTTCTTC. It translates to CASSDLLAASYNEQFF.

This clone was seen once. The chain uses TRBV12-3 or TRBV12-4 and TRBJ1-1; unclear D gene. V lost 3 bases to trimming and J lost 2 bases, with 4 bases between them. The CDR3 sequence is 12 residues long. The CDR3 DNA follows: TGTGCCAGCAGTTTCTCAAACACTGAAGCTTTCTTT. Translating it yields CASSFSNTEAFF.